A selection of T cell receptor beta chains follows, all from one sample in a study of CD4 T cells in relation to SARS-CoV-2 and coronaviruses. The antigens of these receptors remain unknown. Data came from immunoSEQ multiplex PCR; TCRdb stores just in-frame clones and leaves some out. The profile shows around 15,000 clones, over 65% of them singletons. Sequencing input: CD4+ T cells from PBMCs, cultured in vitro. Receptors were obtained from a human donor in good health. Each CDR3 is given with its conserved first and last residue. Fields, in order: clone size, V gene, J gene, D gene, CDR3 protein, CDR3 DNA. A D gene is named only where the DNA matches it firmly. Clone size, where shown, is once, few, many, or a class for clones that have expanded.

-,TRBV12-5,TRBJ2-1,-,CASGLVSDGRVGYNEQFF,TGTGCTAGTGGTTTGGTTTCAGACGGGCGGGTAGGGTACAATGAGCAGTTCTTC
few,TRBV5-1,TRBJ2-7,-,CASSLDLASSYEQYF,TGCGCCAGCAGCTTGGACCTAGCGAGCTCCTACGAGCAGTACTTC
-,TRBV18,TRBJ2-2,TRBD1,CASSPPGQMNTGELFF,TGTGCCAGCTCACCACCGGGACAGATGAACACCGGGGAGCTGTTTTTT
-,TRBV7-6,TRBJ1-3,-,CASSLNPPRAGNTIYF,TGTGCCAGCAGCTTAAATCCCCCCAGGGCGGGAAACACCATATATTTT
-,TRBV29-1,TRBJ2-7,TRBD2,CSGGTSGSFEQYF,TGCAGCGGAGGGACTAGCGGGAGTTTTGAGCAGTACTTC
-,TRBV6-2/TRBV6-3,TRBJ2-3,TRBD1,CASSYSWDRVADTQYF,TGTGCCAGCAGTTACTCGTGGGACAGGGTAGCAGATACGCAGTATTTT
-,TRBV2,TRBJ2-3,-,CASSRTEFYTDTQYF,TGTGCCAGCAGTCGGACTGAGTTTTACACAGATACGCAGTATTTT
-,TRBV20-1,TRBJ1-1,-,CSASNSQTGDTEAFF,TGCAGTGCTAGTAATTCTCAAACCGGAGACACTGAAGCTTTCTTT
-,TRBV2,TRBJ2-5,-,CASSVLREETQYF,TGTGCCAGCAGTGTCCTCAGGGAGGAGACCCAGTACTTC
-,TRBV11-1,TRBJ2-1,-,CASSFSGYNEQFF,TGTGCCAGCAGCTTCTCAGGATACAATGAGCAGTTCTTC
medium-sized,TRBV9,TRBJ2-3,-,CASSPDRITSTQYF,TGTGCCAGCAGCCCGGACCGCATCACCTCCACGCAGTATTTT
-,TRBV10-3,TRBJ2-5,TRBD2,CAISDLSGRESQETQYF,TGTGCCATCAGTGACCTCTCGGGGAGGGAATCCCAAGAGACCCAGTACTTC
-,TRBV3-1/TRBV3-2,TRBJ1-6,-,CASNSLSGLFGSPLHF,TGTGCCAGCAACTCGTTGTCGGGGTTATTCGGTTCACCCCTCCACTTT
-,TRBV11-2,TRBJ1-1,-,CASSLLDATEAFF,TGTGCCAGCAGCTTACTCGATGCCACTGAAGCTTTCTTT
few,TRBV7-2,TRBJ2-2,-,CASSIRGSGSGELFF,TGTGCCAGCAGCATTAGAGGGTCGGGGTCCGGGGAGCTGTTTTTT
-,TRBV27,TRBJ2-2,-,CASSLISPAASANTGELFF,TGTGCCAGCAGTCTTATCTCCCCAGCGGCTAGCGCAAACACCGGGGAGCTGTTTTTT
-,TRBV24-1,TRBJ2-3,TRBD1,CATSDETGYTDTQYF,TGTGCCACCAGTGATGAGACAGGGTACACAGATACGCAGTATTTT
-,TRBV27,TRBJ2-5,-,CASRSRTRQETQYF,TGTGCCAGCAGATCCCGGACAAGGCAAGAGACCCAGTACTTC
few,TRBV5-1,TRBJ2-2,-,CASSTGGNTGELFF,TGCGCCAGCAGCACGGGTGGGAACACCGGGGAGCTGTTTTTT
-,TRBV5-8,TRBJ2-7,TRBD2,CASSVGLAGIYEQYF,TGTGCCAGCAGCGTGGGACTAGCGGGAATCTACGAGCAGTACTTC
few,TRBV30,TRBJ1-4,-,CASGWTTNEKLFF,TGTGCCAGTGGGTGGACAACTAATGAAAAACTGTTTTTT
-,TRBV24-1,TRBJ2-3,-,CATSDIVTDTQYF,TGTGCCACCAGTGATATCGTCACAGATACGCAGTATTTT
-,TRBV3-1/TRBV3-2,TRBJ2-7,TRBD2,CASSNFGGSYEQYF,TGTGCCAGCAGTAACTTCGGGGGGTCCTACGAGCAGTACTTC
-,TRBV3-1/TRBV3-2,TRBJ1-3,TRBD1,CASSQTPGQSSGNTIYF,TGTGCCAGCAGCCAGACACCGGGACAGAGCTCTGGAAACACCATATATTTT
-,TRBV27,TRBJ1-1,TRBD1,CASSFGAGGRNTEAFF,TGTGCCAGCAGTTTCGGGGCAGGGGGCAGGAACACTGAAGCTTTCTTT
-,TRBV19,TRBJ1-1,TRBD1,CASNQQGVNTEAFF,TGTGCCAGTAATCAACAGGGGGTGAACACTGAAGCTTTCTTT
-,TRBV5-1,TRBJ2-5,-,CASSFMGVGETQYF,TGCGCCAGCAGCTTCATGGGTGTTGGGGAGACCCAGTACTTC
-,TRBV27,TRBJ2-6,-,CASSPTGISSGANVLTF,TGTGCCAGCAGTCCGACAGGTATAAGCTCTGGGGCCAACGTCCTGACTTTC
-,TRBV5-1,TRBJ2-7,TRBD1,CASSFGDRESNEQYF,TGCGCCAGCAGCTTCGGGGACAGGGAGTCCAACGAGCAGTACTTC
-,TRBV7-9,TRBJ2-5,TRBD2,CASSTRLASQETQYF,TGTGCCAGCAGCACTCGACTAGCTTCTCAAGAGACCCAGTACTTC
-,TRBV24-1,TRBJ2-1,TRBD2,CATSDSSGARYNEQFF,TGTGCCACCAGTGATTCGAGCGGGGCCCGCTACAATGAGCAGTTCTTC
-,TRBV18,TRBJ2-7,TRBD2,CASSEREDRYYEQYF,TGTGCCAGCTCAGAGCGGGAGGACCGGTACTACGAGCAGTACTTC
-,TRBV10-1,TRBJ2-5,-,CASSDSGPWETQYF,TGCGCCAGCAGTGACAGCGGCCCATGGGAGACCCAGTACTTC
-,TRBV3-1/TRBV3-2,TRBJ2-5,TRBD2,CASSLESGTGTQYF,TGTGCCAGCAGCCTAGAAAGCGGGACCGGGACCCAGTACTTC
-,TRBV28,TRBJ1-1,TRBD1,CASSLIDRAATEAFF,TGTGCCAGCAGTTTAATCGACAGGGCGGCCACTGAAGCTTTCTTT
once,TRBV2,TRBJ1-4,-,CASGRDGSNEKLFF,TGTGCCAGCGGACGGGACGGATCTAATGAAAAACTGTTTTTT
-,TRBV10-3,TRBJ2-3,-,CAISEDPGRTDTQYF,TGTGCCATCAGTGAGGACCCGGGACGGACAGATACGCAGTATTTT
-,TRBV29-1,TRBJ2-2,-,CSVDRNTGELFF,TGCAGCGTTGATAGGAACACCGGGGAGCTGTTTTTT
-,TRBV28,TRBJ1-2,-,CASSEDYGYTF,TGTGCCAGCAGTGAAGACTATGGCTACACCTTC
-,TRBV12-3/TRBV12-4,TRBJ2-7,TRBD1,CASTETGNYEQYF,TGTGCCAGCACCGAGACAGGGAACTACGAGCAGTACTTC
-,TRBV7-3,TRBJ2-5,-,CASSLSERTKETQYF,TGTGCCAGCAGCTTATCTGAGCGAACCAAAGAGACCCAGTACTTC
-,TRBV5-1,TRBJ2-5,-,CASSPGWEETQYF,TGCGCCAGCAGCCCAGGATGGGAGGAGACCCAGTACTTC
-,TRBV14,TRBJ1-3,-,CASSRPGPTSGNTIYF,TGTGCCAGCAGCCGACCTGGGCCGACCTCTGGAAACACCATATATTTT